This is a list of T cell receptor beta chains from one sample in a study of response to subunit inactivated influenza vaccine. TCRdb reprocessed the RT-PCR reads via MiXCR and lists one record per CDR3 protein. The sample lists roughly 520,000 distinct CDR3 sequences, approximately 24% occurring once. The sequences come from CD4+ T cells sorted from PBMCs, collected 5 to 6 days after vaccination. Receptors were obtained from a man in his fifties who received an inactivated influenza vaccine. Each CDR3 is given with its conserved first and last residue.

v_gene	j_gene	CDR3aa
TRBV6-5	TRBJ2-7	CASSYGGIHGYEQYF
TRBV5-6	TRBJ1-4	CASSKIDRGAELFF
TRBV29-1	TRBJ2-1	CSVGDRRNNEQFF
TRBV12-3/TRBV12-4	TRBJ2-1	CASSSGSGSYNEQFF
TRBV6-1	TRBJ2-3	CASSKQGALPDTQYF
TRBV5-1	TRBJ2-3	CASSRTSEDTQYF
TRBV20-1	TRBJ2-1	CSAGQARDLYNEQFF
TRBV4-2	TRBJ2-1	CASSQDGYSSYNEQFF
TRBV7-2	TRBJ1-2	CASSPVGTGGSGYTF
TRBV12-3/TRBV12-4	TRBJ1-1	CASRSTANTEAFF
TRBV27	TRBJ1-4	CASRAMGQGNEKLLF
TRBV11-2	TRBJ2-3	CASSLVRATQYF
TRBV7-2	TRBJ2-2	CASSLVEVAGTTGELFF
TRBV12-3/TRBV12-4	TRBJ1-2	CASSLGQGAGYGYTF
TRBV5-1	TRBJ1-2	CASSLDAFLNYGYTF
TRBV3-1	TRBJ1-1	CASSQEQTGRGAFF
TRBV20-1	TRBJ2-7	CSAQPQRSTYEQYF
TRBV7-6	TRBJ2-1	CASSLVLVSSYNEQFF
TRBV18	TRBJ1-2	CASSPPGRGNYGYTF
TRBV2	TRBJ2-2	CASSDMAGYSGELFF
TRBV7-8	TRBJ2-5	CASSLDRGREETQYF
TRBV5-1	TRBJ2-3	CASSLEGDTQYF
TRBV12-3/TRBV12-4	TRBJ2-1	CASSFGLAGGNEQFF
TRBV6-2/TRBV6-3	TRBJ1-1	CASSRTGYTEAFF
TRBV30	TRBJ2-5	CAWSVLGSQETQYF
TRBV6-6	TRBJ2-1	CASSYPLGNEQFF